The rows below give T cell receptor beta chains drawn from one sample of a study of T cell repertoires in cytomegalovirus infection. TCRdb recomputed calls from the reads with MiXCR, one row per CDR3 protein. The sample has 550,000 to 850,000 distinct CDR3 sequences, approximately 33% seen once. The antigens for these receptors are not known. The sequenced sample was cultured PBMCs, obtained from culture after CMV antigen stimulation. These receptors were collected from a human donor in good health (CMV status not recorded). Some clones in this sample may be carry-over from other donors' samples. CDR3s include the opening cysteine and the closing phenylalanine or tryptophan. A D gene is named only where the DNA matches it firmly. Some rows mark clone size as missing; the rest say once, few, many or name a class of expanded clone.

d_call clone_size j_call v_call cdr3_nt cdr3_aa
TRBD1 . TRBJ1-6 TRBV6-5 TGTGCCAGCAGTTACTCACCCCAGGGAGGGGGCAATTCACCCCTCCACTTT CASSYSPQGGGNSPLHF
. . TRBJ2-3 TRBV10-3 TGTGCCACCCGTAACACAGATACGCAGTATTTT CATRNTDTQYF
TRBD2 . TRBJ2-3 TRBV20-1 TGCAGTGCGGCGGGAGGCCTACAAGATACGCAGTATTTT CSAAGGLQDTQYF
TRBD1 . TRBJ2-1 TRBV11-2 TGTGCCAGCAGCTTAGAGGTCGGACAGGGCAGGGTGTCGTTCTTC CASSLEVGQGRVSFF
TRBD2 . TRBJ2-3 TRBV5-4 TGTGCCAGCAGCGTGGGGCGGGAGGAGGGACATACGCAGTATTTT CASSVGREEGHTQYF
TRBD2 . TRBJ2-1 TRBV24-1 TGTGCCACCAGTGATTCCCAACTAGCGGGAGGGCCGGCGGATGAGCAGTTCTTC CATSDSQLAGGPADEQFF
. . TRBJ1-4 TRBV6-1 TGTGCCAGCAGTGAAAGGGGGACCCAAAGGGAAAAACTGTTTTTT CASSERGTQREKLFF
. . TRBJ1-4 TRBV15 TGTGCCACCAGCCCTGAAGCAGTCCCAACTAATGAAAAACTGTTTTTT CATSPEAVPTNEKLFF
. . TRBJ2-3 TRBV5-4 TGTGCCAGCAGCTTGGCAGGGTCCGTACTCACAGATACGCAGTATTTT CASSLAGSVLTDTQYF
. many TRBJ2-2 TRBV7-2 TGTGCCAGCAGCTTAGGACTATCCCTGGGGACCGGGGAGCTGTTTTTT CASSLGLSLGTGELFF
. many TRBJ1-6 TRBV7-2 TGTGCCAGCAGGGACTTTAGCTCCTATAATTCACCCCTCCACTTT CASRDFSSYNSPLHF
. few TRBJ1-2 TRBV2 TGTGCCAGCGCCCGCCTGGAAGGCTACACCTTC CASARLEGYTF
. few TRBJ1-4 TRBV6-1 TGTGCCACCGGCTCGCAGGGTAATGAAAAACTGTTTTTT CATGSQGNEKLFF
. . TRBJ2-4 TRBV6-2/TRBV6-3 TGTGCCAGCATAACAGGACCAGGCTTGGACATTCAGTACTTC CASITGPGLDIQYF
. few TRBJ2-7 TRBV7-2 TGTGCCAGCAGCCCGATCTTCCCTCTGGGTGAGCAGTACTTC CASSPIFPLGEQYF
. . TRBJ2-1 TRBV2 TGTGCCAGCAGCGAGATATTTTCTACAGGGAGCAAATTCTTC CASSEIFSTGSKFF
. . TRBJ2-2 TRBV18 TGTGCCAGCTCACCGAGGCCGATCACCGGGGAGCTGTTTTTT CASSPRPITGELFF
. few TRBJ1-1 TRBV7-6 TGTGCCAGCAGCAGAGGACGTGGAGCCCCTGAAGCTTTCTTT CASSRGRGAPEAFF
TRBD1 . TRBJ2-7 TRBV28 TGTGCCAGCAGTGTAACTCCGGGACAGGGGACCTACGAGCAGTACTTC CASSVTPGQGTYEQYF
. many TRBJ2-1 TRBV18 TGTGCCAGCAGTCCTCGAGGAGGAAGCTCCTACAATGAGCAGTTCTTC CASSPRGGSSYNEQFF
. many TRBJ2-7 TRBV7-8 TGTGCCAGCAGCCCGAATCGGGGCCGATCCTACGAGCAGTACTTC CASSPNRGRSYEQYF
. . TRBJ2-1 TRBV20-1 TGCAGTGCTCAGTTCACTAGCTCCTACAATGAGCAGTTCTTC CSAQFTSSYNEQFF
. many TRBJ2-5 TRBV7-2 TGTGCCAGCAGCTTACAGCGTGGCCAAGAGACCCAGTACTTC CASSLQRGQETQYF
. few TRBJ2-5 TRBV20-1 TGCAGTGCTAGAGTCTACGGCAGCGGGGAGACCCAGTACTTC CSARVYGSGETQYF
TRBD2 . TRBJ2-1 TRBV19 TGTGCCACCCTATATGGGGGGGGAACTAGCGGGACCCAAAATCCGGCGGATGAGCAGTTCTTC CATLYGGGTSGTQNPADEQFF
. many TRBJ2-2 TRBV7-2 TGTGCCAGCAGCTTACGCAGGGCCCTAGGCTCCACCGGGGAGCTGTTTTTT CASSLRRALGSTGELFF
TRBD2 . TRBJ2-5 TRBV7-2 TGTGCCAGCACCTTAGTAGCGGGGGGAGAGACCCAGTACTTC CASTLVAGGETQYF
. . TRBJ1-2 TRBV7-2 TGTGCCAGCAGCTTAGCGCAGACAGCAGATGGCTACACCTTC CASSLAQTADGYTF
. few TRBJ1-1 TRBV6-2/TRBV6-3 TGTGCCAGCATACAATCAGGGCAGCCGAACACTGAAGCTTTCTTT CASIQSGQPNTEAFF
. few TRBJ1-1 TRBV6-6 TGTGCCAGCATTGGGCGGCAGCTTAACACTGAAGCTTTCTTT CASIGRQLNTEAFF
. . TRBJ1-4 TRBV5-1 TGCGCCAGCAGCCCAAAGTGGGGAGATGAAAAACTGTTTTTT CASSPKWGDEKLFF
. . TRBJ1-4 TRBV7-2 TGTGCCAGCAGCACCTTAGCTGGGACCCGGGGTGAAAAACTGTTTTTT CASSTLAGTRGEKLFF
. . TRBJ2-7 TRBV7-2 TGTGCCAGCAGCTTAGCCGGGGGAGTAAAGTACTTC CASSLAGGVKYF
TRBD1 . TRBJ2-5 TRBV5-4 TGTGCCAGCAGCACCAGACAGGGGGCCGGTGAGACCCAGTACTTC CASSTRQGAGETQYF
. many TRBJ2-5 TRBV7-8 TGTGCCAGCAGCTCCGGAGGGCGGGGGCTTCAAGAGACCCAGTACTTC CASSSGGRGLQETQYF
TRBD2 . TRBJ2-1 TRBV12-3/TRBV12-4 TGTGCCAGCAGCTCCAGCGGGAGAAACGATGAGCAGTTCTTC CASSSSGRNDEQFF
TRBD1 . TRBJ2-1 TRBV20-1 TGCAGTGCTAGAACCAGTCGAGGACAGGGCGACAATGAGCAGTTCTTC CSARTSRGQGDNEQFF
. many TRBJ1-1 TRBV12-3/TRBV12-4 TGTGCCAGCAGTTCCTTCGGGACAGAAGCTTTCTTT CASSSFGTEAFF
. many TRBJ2-2 TRBV19 TGTGCCAGTAGTTACGGGAACACCGGGGAGCTGTTTTTT CASSYGNTGELFF
. few TRBJ2-3 TRBV11-2 TGTGCCAGCAGCCTTTGGCGCATCGACCCTGATGATACGCAGTATTTT CASSLWRIDPDDTQYF
. . TRBJ1-4 TRBV19 TGTGCCAGTAGTATCGGGGGCGAGGGTAAAAAACTGTTTTTT CASSIGGEGKKLFF
. . TRBJ2-3 TRBV7-9 TGTGCCAGCAGCTTCCGGCTAGTCACAGATACGCAGTATTTT CASSFRLVTDTQYF
TRBD2 . TRBJ2-7 TRBV27 TGTGCCAGCAGTTCAATAACCGGGACTAGAATCTACGAGCAGTACTTC CASSSITGTRIYEQYF
TRBD2 . TRBJ2-3 TRBV6-1 TGTGCCAGTAAACTAGCGGGGGACCCCCGGGGTACGCAGTATTTT CASKLAGDPRGTQYF
. . TRBJ1-4 TRBV5-4 TGTGCCAGCAGCCCGGACGGCTTTAATGAAAAACTGTTTTTT CASSPDGFNEKLFF
. . TRBJ1-1 TRBV10-3 TGTGCCATCATGTCGGGACCCAATTTTAGAGAGGACACTGAAGCTTTCTTT CAIMSGPNFREDTEAFF
. . TRBJ2-3 TRBV10-3 TGTGCCATCAGTGCGAACATAGCGGGCACAGATACGCAGTATTTT CAISANIAGTDTQYF
. many TRBJ1-1 TRBV7-2 TGTGCCAGCAGCTTTTTTGGGTCCGGAGGAACTGAAGCTTTCTTT CASSFFGSGGTEAFF